Shown below are 28 T cell receptor beta chains from a single sample sequenced in a study of shared clonotypes between healthy human individuals. Measured with immunoSEQ multiplex PCR; TCRdb has only the in-frame clones, and not every one. The sample includes roughly 1,500,000 clones, under 99% of them seen just once. Source material: naive CD4+ T cells sorted from blood. Stated subset: CD45RA+ positively selected. The receptors were gathered from a man aged 30-40 years in good health.

The rearrangement uses TRBV7-9 and TRBJ1-2, with D uncertain. CDR1 is SEHNR, CDR2 FQNEAQ, per germline (reference sequence). Trimming removed 0 bases at V and 0 bases at J, with 5 bases between. The CDR3 sequence is 14 residues long. The CDR3 sequence is CASSLARTNYGYTF. The CDR3 DNA reads TGTGCCAGCAGCTTAGCACGGACTAACTATGGCTACACCTTC.

The J gene is TRBJ1-1, the V gene TRBV5-1; D gene uncertain. This CDR3 is 16 amino acids long. The ends were cut back, 4 bases at V and 1 base at J, with 17 bases in the middle. Germline CDR1 and CDR2: SGHRS and YFSETQ. The CDR3 nucleotides are TGCGCCAGCAGCCCTGACGGGATACTGGCGAACACTGAAGCTTTCTTT. It codes for CASSPDGILANTEAFF.

The chain employs TRBV11-3 and TRBJ1-5; D perhaps matches TRBD1 (5 bases). V shed 0 bases and J shed 2 bases, with 14 bases lying between them. The CDR3 has 17 residues. Germline V CDR1 and CDR2: SGHNT, YENEEA. The CDR3 DNA sequence: TGTGCCAGCAGCTTAGATCACCGGGCAGGGTGCAATCAGCCCCAGCATTTT. It is translated as CASSLDHRAGCNQPQHF. The full variable domain, rest sourced from reference TRBV11-3 and TRBJ1-5, is EAGVVQSPRYKIIEKKQPVAFWCNPISGHNTLYWYLQNLGQGPELLIRYENEEAVDDSQLPKDRFSAERLKGVDSTLKIQPAELGDSAVYLCASSLDHRAGCNQPQHFGDGTRLSIL.

The gene calls are TRBV9 and TRBJ2-2, with D possibly matching TRBD2 (5 bases). Trimming removed 4 bases from V and 5 bases from J, with 12 bases in between. The CDR3 contains 14 residues. CDR1 is SGDLS, CDR2 YYNGEE, per germline. The CDR3 DNA is TGTGCCAGCAGCAGGCCCCCGGGGACCGGGGAGCTGTTTTTT. Protein product: CASSRPPGTGELFF.

On this clone itself: This sample also contains other DNA sequences that code for the same CDR3. The V gene is TRBV9, the J gene TRBJ2-5; 11 bases align to TRBD2. V dropped 4 bases and J dropped 4; count of bases not matched to a gene: 3. CDR3 length: 14 residues. The germline V gene has CDR1 SGDLS and CDR2 YYNGEE. The CDR3 loop reads CASSTGLAGETQYF. In DNA, the CDR3 is TGTGCCAGCAGCACAGGACTAGCGGGAGAGACCCAGTACTTC.

The rearrangement joins TRBV27 to TRBJ1-4; D is uncertain. Germline V lookup: CDR1 MNHEY, CDR2 SMNVEV (reference sequence). The length of the CDR3 is 14 residues. V dropped 4 bases and J dropped 6 bases, with 12 bases sitting between them. This chain's CDR3 is CASSSLRRDEKLFF. In DNA, the CDR3 is TGTGCCAGCAGTTCCCTGAGGAGAGATGAAAAACTGTTTTTT.

The chain carries TRBV28 and TRBJ1-1; D gene uncertain. In germline, CDR1 is MDHEN, CDR2 SYDVKM. The CDR3 has 12 amino acids. The V gene lost 5 bases and the J gene lost 7 bases, with 11 bases spanning the gap. The CDR3 DNA follows: TGTGCCAGCAGTCCCCTGGCGGGTGAAGCTTTCTTT. Amino acid sequence: CASSPLAGEAFF.

The rearrangement links TRBV28 to TRBJ1-5; D unresolved. Germline CDR1 reads MDHEN; CDR2 reads SYDVKM. The V and J ends lost 6 bases and 0 bases respectively, with 12 bases between them. This CDR3 is built from 15 residues. In nucleotides, the CDR3 is TGTGCCAGCAGAATAGTACACCATAGCAATCAGCCCCAGCATTTT. Translated: CASRIVHHSNQPQHF.

The chain combines TRBV25-1 with TRBJ2-3, with no clear D. V gave up 1 base and J gave up 3 bases, with 11 bases separating them. The CDR3 is made up of 15 amino acids. Germline-derived CDR1 and CDR2 are MGHDK and SYGVNS. The CDR3 spells CASSEFGGRTDTQYF. The CDR3 DNA follows: TGTGCCAGCAGTGAATTTGGCGGTAGGACAGATACGCAGTATTTT.

V gene TRBV10-2 combines with J gene TRBJ2-1; 7 positions agree with TRBD2. Trimming took 4 bases from V and 2 from J; bases not matched to a gene: 2. The CDR3 is 14 residues long. Germline V gives CDR1 WSHSY, CDR2 SAAADI. CDR3 amino acids: CASSASGTYNEQFF. The CDR3 bases are TGCGCCAGCAGTGCTAGCGGTACCTACAATGAGCAGTTCTTC.

This chain links TRBV6-1 with TRBJ2-1; D is possibly TRBD1 or TRBD2 (5 bases each). Looked up from germline, CDR1 is MNHNS and CDR2 is SASEGT. V was shortened by 11 bases and J by 10 bases, with 21 bases between the two germline ends. The CDR3 consists of 13 residues. CDR3 sequence reads: CAGRGAAVWEQFF. CDR3 DNA sequence: TGTGCCGGTCGAGGGGCAGCCGTTTGGGAGCAGTTCTTC.

This chain links TRBV18 with TRBJ2-2; TRBD1 matches at 8 bases. Germline V gene sequence: CDR1 KGHSH, CDR2 LQKENI. The J segment lost 4 bases and the V segment lost 1 base, leaving 2 bases of the junction unmatched. The CDR3 extends over 15 amino acids. The chain's CDR3 is CASSPRGQATGELFF. CDR3 bases: TGTGCCAGCTCACCACGGGGACAGGCCACCGGGGAGCTGTTTTTT.

About this clone: This CDR3 is also generated by other DNA sequences in the sample. This chain uses TRBV7-9 with TRBJ2-3; no clear D. The length of the CDR3 is 12 residues. Trimming shortened V by 1 base and J by 3 bases, and 2 bases separated the two germline ends. Germline lookup yields CDR1 SEHNR and CDR2 FQNEAQ (reference sequence). CDR3 DNA: TGTGCCAGCAGCTTAGAGACAGATACGCAGTATTTT. The encoded protein is CASSLETDTQYF.

This rearrangement joins TRBV4-1 to TRBJ2-5; maybe TRBD1 (6 bases). The assigned J gene may be wrong: the sequence end matches TRBJ2-7 better. The germline V gene encodes CDR1 MGHRA and CDR2 YSYEKL. The CDR3 spans 14 residues. In DNA form, the CDR3 reads TGCGCCAGCAGCCAGGGACAACGTCCCTACGAGCAGTACTTC. Its protein is CASSQGQRPYEQYF.

The genes are TRBV27 and TRBJ1-5, with D unresolved. CDR1 and CDR2 (germline): MNHEY, SMNVEV (reference sequence). This CDR3 has 12 amino acids. V gave up 3 bases and J gave up 3 bases, with 3 bases separating them. Written as DNA, the CDR3 is TGTGCCAGCAGTTTCGACAATCAGCCCCAGCATTTT. Residues: CASSFDNQPQHF.

This chain uses TRBV28 with TRBJ1-2; no reliable D call. V was clipped by 7 bases and J by 8 bases, with 17 bases between them. The CDR3 is 13 amino acids. Looked up from germline, CDR1 is MDHEN and CDR2 is SYDVKM. CDR3 bases: TGTGCCAGCATCCTTCTCCGGCCGGGGGGCTACACCTTC. It is translated as CASILLRPGGYTF.

The CDR3 sequence is CASSLVGTDEKLFF. The CDR3, as DNA: TGTGCCAGCAGCTTAGTGGGGACTGATGAAAAACTGTTTTTT. The rearrangement links TRBV7-9 to TRBJ1-4, with D possibly being TRBD1 (5 bases). CDR3 length equals 14 residues. Trimming stripped 1 base from V and 6 bases from J, with 9 bases between. The germline gives CDR1 SEHNR, CDR2 FQNEAQ (reference sequence).

In DNA form, the CDR3 reads TGCGCCAGCAGCCAAGTCGGGTTCCCCACCTACGAGCAGTACTTC. Amino acid sequence: CASSQVGFPTYEQYF. The V call is TRBV4-3, the J call TRBJ2-7; D is undetermined. Trimming shortened V by 1 base and J by 2 bases, and 12 bases separated the two germline ends. The CDR3 contains 15 residues. Germline loops: CDR1 LGHNA, CDR2 YSLEER.

In the case of this clone: Different DNA sequences within this sample yield the same CDR3. The rearrangement links TRBV9 to TRBJ2-5; TRBD2 is a possible D gene (5 bases). This CDR3 contains 14 residues. V was clipped by 0 bases and J by 4 bases, with 10 bases between them. Germline V gene lookup returns CDR1 SGDLS and CDR2 YYNGEE. CDR3 DNA sequence: TGTGCCAGCAGCGTAGGGCTAGCAGGAGAGACCCAGTACTTC. Its protein is CASSVGLAGETQYF. The whole variable domain, remainder taken from reference TRBV9 and TRBJ2-5, is DSGVTQTPKHLITATGQRVTLRCSPRSGDLSVYWYQQSLDQGLQFLIQYYNGEERAKGNILERFSAQQFPDLHSELNLSSLELGDSALYFCASSVGLAGETQYFGPGTRLLVL.

This chain links TRBV5-1 with TRBJ2-4; D tentatively reads TRBD1 or TRBD2 (5 bases each). The germline V gene has CDR1 SGHRS and CDR2 YFSETQ. V lost 2 bases to trimming and J lost 4 bases, with 25 bases between them. CDR3 size: 19 residues. CDR3 nucleotides: TGCGCCAGCAGCTTCGAGGGGAGTGCAAGCGGCATGACAAAAAACATTCAGTACTTC. Its protein is CASSFEGSASGMTKNIQYF.

V is TRBV6-5 and J is TRBJ2-3; 7 positions match TRBD2. Per germline, CDR1 MNHEY and CDR2 SVGAGI. This CDR3 is built from 16 residues. After removal of 0 bases from V and 3 bases from J, the junction contained 6 bases not matched to a gene. The DNA of the CDR3 is TGTGCCAGCAGTTACTCGTCCAGCGGGACTACAGATACGCAGTATTTT. Its translation: CASSYSSSGTTDTQYF.

The chain carries TRBV29-1 and TRBJ1-2; D not resolved. V lost 6 bases and J lost 2, with 7 bases in between. Germline-derived CDR1 and CDR2 are SQVTM and ANQGSEA. The CDR3 covers 11 residues. The CDR3 region has the DNA TGCAGCGTCTCACAGAACTATGGCTACACCTTC. This translates into CSVSQNYGYTF.

This rearrangement joins TRBV7-2 to TRBJ2-5, with D possibly being TRBD1 (6 bases). CDR1 is SGHTA and CDR2 is FQGNSA in the germline V gene. V shed 5 bases and J shed 5 bases, with 12 bases lying between them. This CDR3 has 13 amino acids. Here the CDR3 reads CASSNDRSETQYF. The DNA of the CDR3 is TGTGCCAGCAGCAATGACAGGAGTGAGACCCAGTACTTC.

This clone was seen once. The genes are TRBV25-1 and TRBJ2-2; D is unclear. The ends were cut back, 4 bases at V and 4 bases at J, with 7 bases in the middle. Germline CDR1 is MGHDK and CDR2 is SYGVNS. This CDR3 spans 13 amino acids. CDR3 region: CASSAIITGELFF. The CDR3 DNA reads as TGTGCCAGCAGTGCCATAATCACCGGGGAGCTGTTTTTT. Filled out from reference TRBV25-1 and TRBJ2-2, the complete variable domain reads EADIYQTPRYLVIGTGKKITLECSQTMGHDKMYWYQQDPGMELHLIHYSYGVNSTEKGDLSSESTVSRIRTEHFPLTLESARPSHTSQYLCASSAIITGELFFGEGSRLTVL.

A note on this clone: The same CDR3 arises from other DNA sequences in this sample as well. V usage is TRBV6-5 and J usage is TRBJ2-7; D is possibly TRBD1 (6 bases). This CDR3 spans 11 amino acids. The germline V gene has CDR1 MNHEY and CDR2 SVGAGI. V gave up 7 bases and J gave up 5 bases, with 9 bases separating them. The CDR3 spells CASTQGNEQYF. In DNA, the CDR3 is TGTGCCAGCACACAGGGAAACGAGCAGTACTTC.

This chain uses TRBV10-1 with TRBJ2-7; possibly TRBD2 for D (6 bases). Trimming took 6 bases from V and 5 from J, leaving 14 bases between them. The CDR3 loop spans 13 amino acids. Germline V lookup: CDR1 WNHNN, CDR2 SYGVQD (reference sequence). CDR3 sequence: CASRESGQDEQYF. The CDR3 DNA is TGCGCCAGCAGGGAGAGCGGGCAAGACGAGCAGTACTTC.

V is TRBV7-3 and J is TRBJ2-7; 10 bases fit TRBD2. J was trimmed by 7 bases and V by 5 bases; bases with no gene match: 14. Germline V lookup: CDR1 SGHTA, CDR2 FQGTGA. This CDR3 has 16 residues. Here the CDR3 reads CASSLTSGTSAGEQYF. The CDR3 DNA follows: TGTGCCAGCAGCCTTACTTCGGGGACTAGCGCGGGAGAGCAGTACTTC.

The J gene is TRBJ1-2, the V gene TRBV18, with D possibly TRBD1 on 5 matching bases. Germline values: CDR1 KGHSH, CDR2 LQKENI. Trimming stripped 0 bases from V and 0 bases from J, with 8 bases between. The CDR3 is made up of 15 amino acids. CDR3 loop: CASSPPGTTNYGYTF. The CDR3 nucleotides read TGTGCCAGCTCACCACCGGGGACGACTAACTATGGCTACACCTTC.